The clone carrying this T cell receptor beta chain was picked up a small number of times. Trimming cost V 5 bases and J 9 bases; bases outside gene matches: 9. This CDR3 is 14 amino acids long. The germline V gene has CDR1 SGHAT and CDR2 FQNNGV. This sample is drawn from a study of response to subunit inactivated influenza vaccine. TCRdb passed the RT-PCR reads through MiXCR, listing each CDR3 protein once. The table lists more than 500,000 distinct CDR3 sequences, about 11% of them singletons, with about 10% in the top ten. The same data also contributed to another study, on T cells expressing NK-cell markers. That report notes: 5'RACE template switching with UMIs generated TCR beta cDNA. In more than 5 donors, dominant CD3+CD56+NKG2C+ clonotypes ranked among the top 10 CD8+ clonotypes.

Material: PBMCs from blood, obtained on the day of vaccination. The J gene is TRBJ2-1, the V gene TRBV11-2, with 8 bases that match TRBD1. The sequence derives from a man aged 45-60 years who received an inactivated influenza vaccine. The CDR3 here is CASSTRTGFGEQFF. The DNA of the CDR3 is TGTGCCAGCAGCACGAGGACAGGGTTTGGTGAGCAGTTCTTC.